This entry features one T cell receptor (beta chain) sequence. This clonotype was picked up one time. Its antigen target is currently unknown. The input lacks base qualities; no much larger clone sits a single base away. A lone read is weak support. The TCR beta CDR3 regions were amplified from RNA transcripts. For the first round of RT-PCR on the TCR CDR3, the HTBI primer set was used together with the Qiagen OneStep RT-PCR kit. The libraries were constructed in a second round of multiplex PCR and then size-selected and purified. Paired-end sequencing of the libraries was performed with 100 bp reads on an Illumina HiSeq2000. As for the original processing: SOAPnuke was used to process the raw data, with reads discarded if the reads contained adapters or uncalled bases, had a mean Phred below 15, or lacked an exact constant-primer or identifier match. High-quality paired reads were merged with COPE v1.2.5, and unique nucleotide sequences were defined as clonotypes. Clonotypes were aligned to IMGT TRBV, TRBD and TRBJ reference segments using MiTCR v1.1. Only V-J combinations with frequency above 0.0001, covering 99% to 99.2% of repertoires, were analysed. The TCS score was defined as F50 (clonal expansion) divided by E x V (chaos), with BLOSUM62-based TCRdist calculated between CDR3 peptides within each V-J. Welch's t-statistics and random forest reduced several hundred V-J features to some 14, which were used in a naive Bayes classifier (R e1071). The Morisita-Horn index was used to measure how similar the thyroid and blood repertoires were. TCRdb handled the public reads itself, with Q25 trimming in fastp and clone calling in MiXCR, and kept productive beta chains. Records with the same CDR3 protein are collapsed into one entry carrying the most frequent genes and DNA. In this record, the V and J calls reflect TCRdb's handling and not the investigators' own analysis. Within this sample are about 570,000 distinct CDR3 sequences, with about half of them counted one time only. The ten largest clones take up around 20% of the sample.

V was cut back by 0 bases and J by 1 base, leaving a gap of 14 bases between them. Counted from cysteine to phenylalanine, this CDR3 has 17 amino acids. Just the 51-base CDR3 DNA is kept, in frame starting at base 1. The germline V gene gives CDR1 as SGHDN and CDR2 as FVKESK. Exclusion was applied to patients with uncontrolled infections, other autoimmune diseases, pregnancy or lactation. Diagnoses were established on the basis of clinical symptoms, serum thyroxine and TRAb, thyroid ultrasound, and orbital computed tomography. Total RNA was extracted using Trizol reagent, and RNA quality was assessed on an Agilent 2100 Bioanalyzer. This specimen comes from a study of T cells in Graves' hyperthyroidism and ophthalmopathy (dated by TCRdb to 2018 to 2020). With respect to the entire study: TCR V-J signatures able to tell the groups apart were searched for in a discovery cohort of 90 to 100 patients, of whom roughly 42 had Graves' ophthalmopathy and about 60 had stable Graves' hyperthyroidism. In about 6 Graves' hyperthyroidism patients, the study also compared T-cell repertoires from thyroid tissue with T-cell repertoires from blood. The approximately 97 discovery patients were randomly divided into training and test sets at a 7:3 ratio. Following sampling, methimazole starting at 30 mg daily was given to hyperthyroidism patients, and high-dose intravenous methylprednisolone was given to ophthalmopathy patients. Whether ophthalmopathy could be predicted prospectively was tested in an independent validation cohort made up of 18 to 20 hyperthyroidism patients plus 17 patients who later progressed to ophthalmopathy. According to the paper, TCR Vbeta CDR3 sequencing was carried out on some 130 peripheral blood samples, which came from 40 to 45 ophthalmopathy, under 85 hyperthyroidism and some 17 progressor patients. Study-level results and caveats: During validation, the model predicted progression to ophthalmopathy a median of about 6.3 months ahead of onset, with more than 55% sensitivity and around 72% specificity. Sample size was not statistically predetermined, and investigators were not blinded to group allocation. Ophthalmopathy was separated from stable hyperthyroidism by a 13 V-J signature model, with about 88% sensitivity and just over 81% specificity obtained in cross-validation and 80%/75% obtained in testing. Most expanded thyroid clonotypes (frequency above 0.001) were also found in blood, which suggests that blood repertoires may mirror thyroid immune responses.

The material sequenced was peripheral blood or thyroid tissue (not recorded which). The rearrangement combines TRBV14 with TRBJ2-3, and the D gene may be TRBD1, 5 bases matching. The receptor was isolated from an adult woman with Graves' disease, either hyperthyroidism or ophthalmopathy (not recorded which). DNA sequence: TGTGCCAGCAGCCAAGATACCAGCATAGGGGGCACAGATACGCAGTATTTT. This encodes CASSQDTSIGGTDTQYF.